The rows below give T cell receptor beta chains drawn from one sample of a study of regulatory T cells in long-lasting Graves disease. TCRdb re-derived calls from the multiplex PCR reads in MiXCR, one entry per CDR3 protein. The sample carries 650,000 to 700,000 distinct CDR3 sequences, 25% to 35% recorded once. The sample consisted of peripheral blood mononuclear cells (PBMCs), taken when the disease was refractory, from a patient treated with antithyroid drugs. Every receptor here comes from a female donor with Graves disease. CDR3s include the opening cysteine and the closing phenylalanine or tryptophan. The D gene is left open where the match is weak. Clone sizes are given selectively: once, few, many, or a class where the clone is expanded.

TGTGCCAGCATCAATCCCTGGGCCGCGCTCTATGGCTACACCTTC CASINPWAALYGYTF TRBV7-2 . TRBJ1-2 15 .
TGTGCCAGCAGTTTGGATAGGGGTGGCTCCTATAATTCACCCCTCCACTTT CASSLDRGGSYNSPLHF TRBV27 few TRBJ1-6 17 .
TGTGCCAGCAGTTACCGACAGTCCAGGCAGACCCAGTACTTC CASSYRQSRQTQYF TRBV6-2/TRBV6-3 few TRBJ2-5 14 .
TGTGCCAGTAGTCCGACTAGCGGGGATACCTACGAGCAGTACTTC CASSPTSGDTYEQYF TRBV19 few TRBJ2-7 15 TRBD2
TGTGCCAGCAGTGAAATGGGGACAGGGAACGAGCAGTACTTC CASSEMGTGNEQYF TRBV6-2/TRBV6-3 . TRBJ2-7 14 TRBD1
TGTGCCAGCAGTTACCCGCGGAGGAGGGGATATGGCTACACCTTC CASSYPRRRGYGYTF TRBV6-9 . TRBJ1-2 15 .
TGTGCCTGGAGCACTCCGGACAGGGGACGCGAGCAGTACTTC CAWSTPDRGREQYF TRBV30 . TRBJ2-7 14 TRBD1
TGTGCCAGCAGCCCGCGGGAGACGGTATACGAGCAGTACTTC CASSPRETVYEQYF TRBV27 few TRBJ2-7 14 TRBD2
TGTGCCAGCACCTCGTCGGGAACAATGGAAAAACTGTTTTTT CASTSSGTMEKLFF TRBV28 many TRBJ1-4 14 .
TGTGCCAGTACGGGAGGCTCCTACGAGCAGTACTTC CASTGGSYEQYF TRBV6-1 many TRBJ2-7 12 TRBD2
TGTGCCAGCAGCTTGGAGGCTGCGGGACAGTATAGCAATCAGCCCCAGCATTTT CASSLEAAGQYSNQPQHF TRBV5-5 . TRBJ1-5 18 TRBD1
TGTGCCAGCAGCTCCATCAGGGGACCCTATAATTCACCCCTCCACTTT CASSSIRGPYNSPLHF TRBV11-2 . TRBJ1-6 16 .
TGTGCCAGCAGCTTAACCCCTAGCGCCGAGCAGTACTTC CASSLTPSAEQYF TRBV7-2 . TRBJ2-7 13 .
TGTGCCAGTAGTATAGTTCGCAATCAGCCCCAGCATTTT CASSIVRNQPQHF TRBV19 . TRBJ1-5 13 .
TGCAGTGCTAGAGATGAGGTAGCGGGACTGGAGACCCAGTACTTC CSARDEVAGLETQYF TRBV20-1 . TRBJ2-5 15 TRBD2
TGTGCCAGCAGCCTCGGAAGGGGATTTAACTATGGCTACACCTTC CASSLGRGFNYGYTF TRBV28 many TRBJ1-2 15 .
TGTGCCGGCAGACCCCTAGCGGGAGCGGGGAATGAGCAGTTCTTC CAGRPLAGAGNEQFF TRBV3-1 . TRBJ2-1 15 TRBD2
TGCAGCGTTGGTGACAGGGGCTACAAGGGGACCCAGTACTTC CSVGDRGYKGTQYF TRBV29-1 many TRBJ2-5 14 TRBD1
TGTGCCAGCAGTGAAGGGTTTGTTCAGGGGACGGAAGAGACCCAGTACTTC CASSEGFVQGTEETQYF TRBV2 few TRBJ2-5 17 .
TGCAGCGTTGGGCGGACTGAAGCTTTCTTT CSVGRTEAFF TRBV29-1 few TRBJ1-1 10 .
TGTGCCAGCAAGCGGGAAACCTGGGGGGAGACCCAGTACTTC CASKRETWGETQYF TRBV6-2/TRBV6-3 few TRBJ2-5 14 TRBD2
TGTGCCAGCAGCCCGACAGTGTCCCACGAGCAGTACTTC CASSPTVSHEQYF TRBV28 . TRBJ2-7 13 .
TGTGCCAGCAGTGATAGGGGGGCGAGTCAGCCCCAGCATTTT CASSDRGASQPQHF TRBV2 many TRBJ1-5 14 .
TGTGCCAGCAGCCGTGGGACTGAAGCTTTCTTT CASSRGTEAFF TRBV6-1 many TRBJ1-1 11 .
TGTGCCATCGCCACAGAGATCTATCAGCCCCAGCATTTT CAIATEIYQPQHF TRBV15 once TRBJ1-5 13 .
TGTGCCAGCAGTTACTCAGATCCGTCCTACGAGCAGTACTTC CASSYSDPSYEQYF TRBV6-9 few TRBJ2-7 14 .
TGCGCCAGCAGACCCGACAGCCTACAAGGCTACACCTTC CASRPDSLQGYTF TRBV5-1 few TRBJ1-2 13 .
TGTGCCAGCATAATCCGGACAGGGTTTTCCTACGAGCAGTACTTC CASIIRTGFSYEQYF TRBV6-1 few TRBJ2-7 15 TRBD1
TGTGCCAGCAGAACACCGGGGGCAACGGGATATGGCTACACCTTC CASRTPGATGYGYTF TRBV6-1 . TRBJ1-2 15 .
TGTGCCAGCAGTCAAGGACTAGCCCCAAACATTCAGTACTTC CASSQGLAPNIQYF TRBV6-2/TRBV6-3 . TRBJ2-4 14 TRBD2
TGTGCCAGCAGTAAAAACAGGGGACTCGGGACAGAGACCCAGTACTTC CASSKNRGLGTETQYF TRBV12-3/TRBV12-4 many TRBJ2-5 16 .
TGCGCCAGCAGCTTCTTCGAACAGGGGACCCTCAGCTCCTACGAGCAGTACTTC CASSFFEQGTLSSYEQYF TRBV5-1 . TRBJ2-7 18 TRBD1
TGTGCCAGCACAACAGGGGCCCGGATGTATAGCAATCAGCCCCAGCATTTT CASTTGARMYSNQPQHF TRBV28 few TRBJ1-5 17 TRBD1